This T cell receptor (beta chain) was sequenced for a study of metastatic and nonmetastatic thyroid tumors. About the research overall: Blood and tumor or nodule tissue repertoires from malignant and benign thyroid patients were compared.

Each patient went into thyroid surgery without having received any treatment. Germline V gene lookup returns CDR1 MNHEY and CDR2 SVGAGI. The germline V and J ends were trimmed by 7 bases and 15 bases, with 22 bases remaining between them. CDR3 length: 13 residues. Via MiXCR, TCRdb re-called the PCR reads. The repertoire holds tens of thousands of clones, with roughly a third as singletons. This clone was detected only a few times. The chain is built from TRBV6-5 and TRBJ2-1; the D gene is possibly TRBD2 (6 bases). Sequencing was done on a sample of tumor tissue. This TCR was sampled from a female donor with papillary thyroid cancer or a benign thyroid nodule (not recorded which). Some clones in this sample may be carry-over from other donors' samples. The CDR3: CASTTDGGPRRFF. The CDR3 DNA follows: TGTGCCAGCACTACCGACGGGGGACCCAGACGGTTCTTC.